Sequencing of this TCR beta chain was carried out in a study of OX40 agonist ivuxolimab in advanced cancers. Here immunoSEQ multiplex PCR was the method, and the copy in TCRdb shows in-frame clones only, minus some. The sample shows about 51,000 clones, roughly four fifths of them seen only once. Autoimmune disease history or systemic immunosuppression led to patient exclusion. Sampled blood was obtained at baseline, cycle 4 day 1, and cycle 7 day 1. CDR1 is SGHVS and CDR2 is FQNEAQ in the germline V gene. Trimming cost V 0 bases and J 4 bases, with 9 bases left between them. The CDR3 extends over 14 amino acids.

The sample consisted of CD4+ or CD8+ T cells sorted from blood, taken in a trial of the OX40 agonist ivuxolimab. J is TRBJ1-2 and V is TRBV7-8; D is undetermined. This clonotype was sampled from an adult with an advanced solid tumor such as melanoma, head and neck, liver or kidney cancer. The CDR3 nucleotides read TGTGCCAGCAGCTTAGCGCATTCCCGCTATGGCTACACCTTC. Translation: CASSLAHSRYGYTF.